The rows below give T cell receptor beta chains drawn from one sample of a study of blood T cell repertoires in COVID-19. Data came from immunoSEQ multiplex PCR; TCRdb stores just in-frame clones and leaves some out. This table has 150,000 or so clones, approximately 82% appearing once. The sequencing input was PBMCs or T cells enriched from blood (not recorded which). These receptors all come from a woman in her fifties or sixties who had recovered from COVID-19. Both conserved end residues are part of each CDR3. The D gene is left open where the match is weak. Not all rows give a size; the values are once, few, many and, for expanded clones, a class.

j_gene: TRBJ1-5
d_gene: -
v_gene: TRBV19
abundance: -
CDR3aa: CASSIGRGQKQPQHF
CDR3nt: TGTGCCAGTAGTATAGGGCGGGGGCAGAAGCAGCCCCAGCATTTT

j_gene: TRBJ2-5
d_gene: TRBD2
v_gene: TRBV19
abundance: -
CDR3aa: CASSMASGQETQYF
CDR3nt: TGTGCCAGTAGTATGGCTAGCGGGCAAGAGACCCAGTACTTC

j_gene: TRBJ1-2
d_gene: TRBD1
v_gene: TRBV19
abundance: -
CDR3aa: CASSSGGTGGAVYGYTF
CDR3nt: TGTGCCAGTAGTTCTGGAGGGACAGGGGGCGCAGTCTATGGCTACACCTTC

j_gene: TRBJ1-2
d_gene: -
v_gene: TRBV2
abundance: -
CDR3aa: CASSEALPPGVGYTF
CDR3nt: TGTGCCAGCAGTGAAGCGCTTCCCCCCGGGGTCGGCTACACCTTC

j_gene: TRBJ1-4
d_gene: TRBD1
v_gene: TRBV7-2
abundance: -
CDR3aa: CASSQITGVNEKLFF
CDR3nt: TGTGCCAGCAGCCAAATAACAGGGGTTAATGAAAAACTGTTTTTT

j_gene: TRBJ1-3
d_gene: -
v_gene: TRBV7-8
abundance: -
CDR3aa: CASSPRGKNTIYF
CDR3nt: TGTGCCAGCAGCCCCCGGGGAAAAAACACCATATATTTT

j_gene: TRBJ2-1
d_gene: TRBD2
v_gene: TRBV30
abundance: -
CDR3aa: CAWSGLAGGAVEQFF
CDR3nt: TGTGCCTGGAGTGGACTAGCGGGAGGGGCGGTTGAGCAGTTCTTC

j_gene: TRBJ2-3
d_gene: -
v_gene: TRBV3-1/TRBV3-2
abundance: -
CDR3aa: CASSQGRVDTQYF
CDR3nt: TGTGCCAGCAGCCAAGGGAGGGTAGATACGCAGTATTTT

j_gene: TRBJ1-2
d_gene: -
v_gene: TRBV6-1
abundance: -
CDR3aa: CASSEDARAGYGYTF
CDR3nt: TGTGCCAGCAGTGAAGATGCGAGGGCCGGTTATGGCTACACCTTC

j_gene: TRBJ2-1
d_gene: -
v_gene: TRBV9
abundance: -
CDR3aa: CASSVDLAHVSYNEQFF
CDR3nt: TGTGCCAGCAGCGTTGATCTAGCGCACGTCTCCTACAATGAGCAGTTCTTC

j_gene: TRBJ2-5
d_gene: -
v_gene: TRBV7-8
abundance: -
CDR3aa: CASSFHYPGNGYF
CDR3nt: TGTGCCAGCAGCTTCCACTATCCGGGTAATGGGTACTTC

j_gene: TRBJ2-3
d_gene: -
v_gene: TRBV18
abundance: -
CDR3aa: CASLGGFSSTDTQYF
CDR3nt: TGTGCCAGCCTCGGAGGGTTTTCTAGCACAGATACGCAGTATTTT

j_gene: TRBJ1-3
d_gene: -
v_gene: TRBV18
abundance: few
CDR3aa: CASSLDSRGNTIYF
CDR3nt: TGTGCCAGCTCTCTCGACAGCCGAGGAAACACCATATATTTT

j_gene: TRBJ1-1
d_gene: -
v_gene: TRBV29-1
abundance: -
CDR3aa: CSVARQAGEAFF
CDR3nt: TGCAGCGTTGCTAGACAGGCCGGTGAAGCTTTCTTT

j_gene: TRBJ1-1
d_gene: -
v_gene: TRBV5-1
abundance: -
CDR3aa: CASSLGWAGNTEAFF
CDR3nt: TGCGCCAGCAGCTTGGGGTGGGCGGGGAACACTGAAGCTTTCTTT

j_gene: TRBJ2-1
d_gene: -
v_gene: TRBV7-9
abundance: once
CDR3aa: CASTLRGSSYNEQFF
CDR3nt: TGTGCCAGCACCCTAAGGGGAAGCTCCTACAATGAGCAGTTCTTC

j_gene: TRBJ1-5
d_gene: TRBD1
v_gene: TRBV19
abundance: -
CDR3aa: CASSMWGQGYQPQHF
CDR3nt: TGTGCCAGTAGTATGTGGGGACAGGGCTATCAGCCCCAGCATTTT

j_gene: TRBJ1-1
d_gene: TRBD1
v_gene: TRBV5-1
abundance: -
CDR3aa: CASSSTGQNTEAFF
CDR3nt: TGCGCCAGCAGCTCGACAGGGCAGAACACTGAAGCTTTCTTT

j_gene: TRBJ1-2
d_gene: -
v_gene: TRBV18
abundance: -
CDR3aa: CASSPDRLRGYTF
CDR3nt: TGTGCCAGCTCACCCGACAGGCTGCGTGGCTACACCTTC

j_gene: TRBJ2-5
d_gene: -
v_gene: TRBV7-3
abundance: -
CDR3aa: CASSLFGSRETQYF
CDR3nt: TGTGCCAGCAGCTTATTCGGGAGCCGGGAGACCCAGTACTTC

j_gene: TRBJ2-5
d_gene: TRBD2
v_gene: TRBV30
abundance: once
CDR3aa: CAWSVGWLAGGGQETQYF
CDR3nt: TGTGCCTGGAGTGTAGGGTGGCTAGCGGGAGGGGGTCAAGAGACCCAGTACTTC

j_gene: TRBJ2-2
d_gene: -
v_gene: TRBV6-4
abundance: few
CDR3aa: CATRGGGELFF
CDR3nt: TGTGCCACAAGGGGTGGCGGGGAGCTGTTTTTT

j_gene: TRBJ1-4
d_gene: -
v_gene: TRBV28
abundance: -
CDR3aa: CASSLHEKLFF
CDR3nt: TGTGCCAGCAGTCTACATGAAAAACTGTTTTTT

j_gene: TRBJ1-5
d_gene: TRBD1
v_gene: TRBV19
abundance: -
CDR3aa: CASSRQGASNQPQHF
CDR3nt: TGTGCCAGTAGCCGACAGGGCGCTAGCAATCAGCCCCAGCATTTT